This T cell receptor (beta chain) was obtained from a study of technical replicates of blood from a handful of donors. Trimming pared 3 bases from V and 11 bases from J, leaving 19 bases between. The CDR3 is made up of 14 amino acids. Germline V gives CDR1 LGHNA, CDR2 YSLEER. Profiling relied on immunoSEQ multiplex PCR, and the TCRdb table lists in-frame clones only, not all of them. Here the sample spans about 50,000 clones, over 90% being singletons. The chain carries TRBV4-3 and TRBJ1-1; no clear D. The clonotype comes from a human donor in good health. Some clones in this sample may be carry-over from other donors' samples. The sample consisted of PBMCs. The DNA of the CDR3 is TGCGCCAGCAGCCAGATCGGGAGGCCTGGAAGCGCTTTCTTT. Amino acids: CASSQIGRPGSAFF.